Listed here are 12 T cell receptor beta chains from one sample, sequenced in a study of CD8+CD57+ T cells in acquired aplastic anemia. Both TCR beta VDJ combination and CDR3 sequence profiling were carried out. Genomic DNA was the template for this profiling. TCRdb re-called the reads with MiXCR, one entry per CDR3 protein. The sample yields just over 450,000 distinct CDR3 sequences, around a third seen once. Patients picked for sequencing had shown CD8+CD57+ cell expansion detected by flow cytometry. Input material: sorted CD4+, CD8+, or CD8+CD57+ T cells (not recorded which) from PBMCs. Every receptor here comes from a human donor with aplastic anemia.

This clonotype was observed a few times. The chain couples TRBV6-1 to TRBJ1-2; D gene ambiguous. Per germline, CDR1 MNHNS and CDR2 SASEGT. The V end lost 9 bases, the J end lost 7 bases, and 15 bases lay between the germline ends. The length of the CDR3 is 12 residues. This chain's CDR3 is CASTGWEGGYTF. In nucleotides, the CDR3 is TGTGCCAGTACCGGTTGGGAAGGTGGCTACACCTTC.

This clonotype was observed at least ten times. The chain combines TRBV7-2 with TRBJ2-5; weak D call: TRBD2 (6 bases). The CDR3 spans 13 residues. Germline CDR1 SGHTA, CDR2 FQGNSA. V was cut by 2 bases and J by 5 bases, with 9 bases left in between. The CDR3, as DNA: TGTGCCAGCAGCTTAACTAGCATGGAGACCCAGTACTTC. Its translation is CASSLTSMETQYF.

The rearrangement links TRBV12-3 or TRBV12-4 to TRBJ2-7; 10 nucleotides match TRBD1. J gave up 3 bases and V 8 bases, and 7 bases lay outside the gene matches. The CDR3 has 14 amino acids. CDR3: CASGGGQGVYEQYF. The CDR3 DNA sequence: TGTGCCAGCGGGGGAGGACAGGGGGTCTACGAGCAGTACTTC.

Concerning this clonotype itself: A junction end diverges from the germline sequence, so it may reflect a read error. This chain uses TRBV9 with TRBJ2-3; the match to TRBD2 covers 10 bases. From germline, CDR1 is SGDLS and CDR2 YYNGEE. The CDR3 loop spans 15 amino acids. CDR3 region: CTSSVNSGGPDTQYF. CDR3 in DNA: TGTACCAGCAGCGTAAATAGCGGGGGGCCAGATACGCAGTATTTT.

This CDR3 is CSARVGWATESQYNEQFF. The CDR3 DNA reads TGCAGTGCTAGAGTGGGGTGGGCTACCGAAAGTCAGTACAATGAGCAGTTCTTC. The chain links TRBV20-1 to TRBJ2-1; D call uncertain. Germline V CDR1 and CDR2: DFQATT, SNEGSKA (reference sequence). This CDR3 has 18 residues. Trimming removed 1 base from V and 4 bases from J, with 23 bases in between.

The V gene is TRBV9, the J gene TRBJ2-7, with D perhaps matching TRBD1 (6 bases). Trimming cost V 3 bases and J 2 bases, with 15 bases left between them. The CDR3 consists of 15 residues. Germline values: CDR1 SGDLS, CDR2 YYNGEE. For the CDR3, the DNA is TGTGCCAGCAGCGACAGGGCTGCTGCACCCTACGAGCAGTACTTC. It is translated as CASSDRAAAPYEQYF.

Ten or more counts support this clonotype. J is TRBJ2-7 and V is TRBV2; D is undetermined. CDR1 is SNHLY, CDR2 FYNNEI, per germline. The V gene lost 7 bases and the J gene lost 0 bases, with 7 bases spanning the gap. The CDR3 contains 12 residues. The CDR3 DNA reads TGTGCCAGCATGTGGAGCTCCTACGAGCAGTACTTC. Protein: CASMWSSYEQYF.

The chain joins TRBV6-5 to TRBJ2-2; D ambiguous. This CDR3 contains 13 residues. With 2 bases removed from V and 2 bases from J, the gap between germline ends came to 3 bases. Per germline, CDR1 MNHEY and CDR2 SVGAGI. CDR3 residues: CASSYANTGELFF. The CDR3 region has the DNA TGTGCCAGCAGTTACGCTAACACCGGGGAGCTGTTTTTT.

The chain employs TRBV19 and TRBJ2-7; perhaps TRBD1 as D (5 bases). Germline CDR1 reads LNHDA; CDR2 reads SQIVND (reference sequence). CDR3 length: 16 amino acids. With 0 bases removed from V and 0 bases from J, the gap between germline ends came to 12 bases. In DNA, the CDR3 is TGTGCCAGTAGTATAGATATGACAGTGTTCTCCTACGAGCAGTACTTC. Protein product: CASSIDMTVFSYEQYF. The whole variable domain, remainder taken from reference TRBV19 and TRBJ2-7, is DGGITQSPKYLFRKEGQNVTLSCEQNLNHDAMYWYRQDPGQGLRLIYYSQIVNDFQKGDIAEGYSVSREKKESFPLTVTSAQKNPTAFYLCASSIDMTVFSYEQYFGPGTRLTVT.

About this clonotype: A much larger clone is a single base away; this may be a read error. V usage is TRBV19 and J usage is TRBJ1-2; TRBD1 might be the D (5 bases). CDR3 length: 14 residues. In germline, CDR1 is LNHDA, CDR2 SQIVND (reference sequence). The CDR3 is CASSLGRGGTGYTF. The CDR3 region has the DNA TGCGCCAGCAGCTTGGGACGGGGTGGTACTGGCTACACCTTC. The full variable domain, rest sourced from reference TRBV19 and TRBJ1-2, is DGGITQSPKYLFRKEGQNVTLSCEQNLNHDAMYWYRQDPGQGLRLIYYSQIVNDFQKGDIAEGYSVSREKKESFPLTVTSAQKNPTAFYLCASSLGRGGTGYTFGSGTRLTVV.

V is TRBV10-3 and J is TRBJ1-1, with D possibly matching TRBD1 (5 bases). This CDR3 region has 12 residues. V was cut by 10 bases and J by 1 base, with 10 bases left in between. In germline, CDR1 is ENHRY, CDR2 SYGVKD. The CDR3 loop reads CATRGANTEAFF. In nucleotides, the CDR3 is TGTGCCACAAGGGGTGCGAACACTGAAGCTTTCTTT.

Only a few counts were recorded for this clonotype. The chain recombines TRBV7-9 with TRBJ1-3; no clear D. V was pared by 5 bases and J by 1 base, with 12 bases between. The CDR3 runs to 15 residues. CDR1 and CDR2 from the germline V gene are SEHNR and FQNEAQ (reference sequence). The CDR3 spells CASSRAGSSGNTIYF. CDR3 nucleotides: TGTGCCAGCAGCCGGGCCGGATCGTCTGGAAACACCATATATTTT.